The source of this T cell receptor (beta chain) is a study of cytomegalovirus exposure and HLA in healthy donors (dated by TCRdb to 2017 to 2019). For the study in its entirety: An earlier analysis of some 600 of the donors reported approximately 280 Gb of sequence data and around 100 million unique TCR beta sequences obtained from about 179 million T cells. An early release that covered fewer than 750 HLA-typed donors contained about 300 gigabases of sequencing data and 70 million to 100 million unique TCR sequences. Of the 300 to 500 genotyped donors, less than 85% were placed in the genetic ancestry cluster associated with self-reported Caucasian donors. The study aimed to test whether signatures of past pathogen exposure could be identified by cataloging public T cell receptors. Using immunosequencing, the study profiled T cell repertoires from 640 or so subjects and related those repertoires to cytomegalovirus serostatus. Besides the first cohort of 550 to 750 subjects, a separate validation cohort made up of 95 to 150 different subjects was used. To predict cytomegalovirus infection status, the study brought together high-throughput TCR immunosequencing, statistical association of individual TCRs with disease status, and machine learning. To study patterns of TCR occurrence, a later analysis re-analyzed previously published TCR beta repertoires from 666 donors and added high-resolution HLA genotyping. Rather than drawing on any new phenotypic data, the later analysis identified candidate immune exposures from TCR beta sequences and the way those sequences occurred across donors. In an earlier analysis of over 550 of the donors, high-throughput TCR beta sequencing was used to judge whether each TCR beta V gene segment behaved as functional or pseudogenic. Alongside the repertoire data, information on donor age, sex, ethnicity and CMV serostatus was compiled. Genome-wide SNP genotypes for about 55% of the roughly 670 donors were used in a later genetic analysis, which treated that subset as a discovery cohort. All discovery cohort repertoires had been generated on a single sequencing platform. Class I and class II HLA loci were covered by the typing at four-digit resolution. Typing coverage differed by locus: A, B, C, DRB1 and DQB1 were typed in roughly 620-630 donors, DQA1 in approximately 520, DPA1 in nearly 610, and DPB1 in 450 to 480. Roughly 5 DR-DQ haplotypes were handled as single units for association and clustering because linkage in the cohort was strong. Across 300 to 400 genotyped donors of the cohort, an average of roughly 250,000 unique TCR beta nucleotide sequences per donor were sequenced, and roughly 20% of those sequences were non-productive.

In regard to this clone: Its recognized antigen is unknown. Per-base qualities were not stored, and no clone one base away is much larger.

Broader findings and caveats from the paper: Broadly in line with IMGT annotations, most TCR beta V segments showed up in productive rearrangements about 87% or about 30% of the time in an earlier analysis of roughly 590 of the donors. The sequencing pipeline was judged likely to have produced a cluster of highly shared sequence variants as a technical artifact. The classifier was reported to diagnose cytomegalovirus status with high specificity and sensitivity in both the original cohort and the validation cohort. In a later analysis, some 17,000 TCR beta sequences were associated with specific HLA alleles at a false discovery rate of 0.05. In a later analysis, HLA-associated TCR beta chains showed more clonal expansion and lower generation probabilities than non-associated chains that were equally common. In a later genetic analysis, a missense DCLRE1C variant was associated with V-gene and J-gene trimming of TCR beta chains, and the association was replicated in an independent cohort. Because some donors lacked HLA typing at each locus, the association tests relied only on the typed subset. Sequencing depth was assumed to be roughly uniform across donors in the presence/absence analyses, though that assumption may not hold. When HLA alleles, especially DR and DQ, strongly co-occurred, TCR associations were difficult to assign to individual alleles. Most TCR sequences were observed very rarely across donors, whereas some public TCRs were present in many individuals. Most CMV-associated TCR beta chains appeared to be HLA-restricted in a later analysis, and the HLA associations seemed to be driven largely by CMV exposure. In the study, 150 to 200 TCR beta chains were listed as associated with cytomegalovirus. In this cohort, only TCR beta chains were sequenced, and detectable features were limited by the absence of alpha or paired-chain data. Correlated functional status among segregating V segments might be attributable to linkage disequilibrium, but an unknown experimental factor could not be ruled out. The authors suggested that the approach could potentially be extended to other disease states and immunological phenotypes. A further reported finding was that TCR beta sequences accurately predicted the HLA-A and HLA-B alleles for most subjects in the first cohort. Because counts were too low, approximately 15 rarely observed V segments, including chromosome 9 orphons, were excluded from the earlier analysis of fewer than 650 of the donors. A later analysis reported that several top co-occurrence clusters appeared linked to parvovirus B19, influenza, CMV and Epstein-Barr virus. According to a later genetic analysis, donors in an Asian-associated ancestry cluster had fewer N-insertions in productive TCRs than the approximately 700-donor mean. According to a later analysis, TCR association rates differed among HLA loci, with DRB1 alleles showing the most associated TCRs and HLA-C alleles showing the fewest. In vitro tests confirmed that three of the cytomegalovirus-associated TCR beta chains recognize cytomegalovirus antigens. The only immune exposure information available for the cohort was CMV serostatus.

Receptors were amplified or captured by the immunoSEQ multiplex PCR assay. The multiplex PCR relied on a mix of 60 forward primers for TCR Vbeta segments and 13 reverse primers for TCR Jbeta segments. The CDR3 region of rearranged TCR beta genes was amplified from genomic DNA with a multiplex PCR assay. On the Illumina HiSeq System, the amplified TCR beta libraries were sequenced as 87-base-pair reads. The authors processed their data as follows. A later analysis counted tens of millions of unique TCR beta chains across the 666 repertoires, and around 12 million of these chains were shared by at least two donors. A nearest-neighbor algorithm error-corrected the raw reads and collapsed the reads into unique sequences, merging closely related sequences to remove PCR and sequencing errors. Alignment of CDR3 sequences to IMGT reference sequences was used to assign V, D and J gene segments. For a sequence to be retained, at least a six-nucleotide match to both a V gene segment and a J gene segment was required. A rearrangement was called productive if the CDR3 had no stop codons and remained in frame with V and J, and every other rearrangement was called non-productive. Following IMGT convention, CDR3 was defined as the stretch from the second conserved V-encoded cysteine up to the conserved J-encoded phenylalanine. The earlier analysis of a few hundred of the donors excluded any sequence lacking an unambiguous match to a single V gene segment. An earlier analysis of 587 of the donors classified V segments as functional when productive rearrangements were above 56.7% and as segregating when the standard deviation between donors was above 5%. A statistical classification framework was built for diagnosing cytomegalovirus status from the catalog of TCR beta chain sequences. A later analysis assigned V and J genes by comparing TCR nucleotide sequences with IMGT/GENE-DB human TR gene sequences. Using the TCRdist pipeline, a later analysis assigned CDR3 sequences along with most-parsimonious VDJ recombination scenarios. In a later analysis, every TCR beta chain was defined by the combination of its CDR3 amino acid sequence and its V-gene family, and reads without a unique V-gene family were dropped. To address suspected cross-contamination and a sequencing artifact, a later analysis removed several hundred highly shared, low-generation-probability nucleotide sequences. For each public chain, a later analysis derived a clonal expansion index from normalized ranks of inferred template counts within each repertoire. Generation probabilities in a later analysis came from a VDJ recombination model fitted to out-of-frame rearrangements, and those results were checked against IGoR. In a later analysis, TCR-TCR, TCR-HLA and TCR-CMV co-occurrence was scored with hypergeometric tests, and a repertoire-size bias correction was applied to TCR pairs. In a later analysis, false discovery rates were estimated by permuting HLA or CMV assignments 20 times. In a later analysis, co-occurring TCRs were grouped using DBSCAN, and TCRdist sequence similarity was added for clustering within HLA-allele-positive subsets. Repertoires with fewer than 30,000 or more than 120,000 public chains were left out of co-occurrence clustering, as were four to six repertoires with anomalous nucleotide sharing. TCRdb took over this immuneACCESS table, retaining in-frame rearrangements with V and J assigned. Such tables are incomplete; in checked studies, under half of the missing clones stem from an unresolved V gene, and the remainder is unexplained. The V and J calls and the clone size are those of that table, but D and trimming were determined from the DNA. For this sample the table gives roughly 150,000 clones, of which roughly three quarters were detected only once. Jointly, the top ten make up 14% of the sample.

The cohort was made up of hundreds of healthy bone marrow donors. Cohort members were all nominally healthy when sampled, although unrecorded immune exposures were likely present. The donor tested CMV seronegative and was one of the 352 seronegative cohort members. Each donor provided a peripheral blood sample, and peripheral blood mononuclear cells were used for TCR beta sequencing. The Qiagen DNeasy Blood Extraction Kit was used to extract genomic DNA from the blood cell samples. This receptor was taken from a woman aged 40-49 years in good health and CMV-seronegative. Sequenced: PBMCs.

The nucleotide sequence is given as TGTGCCAGCAGCTCTCGGACAGACTCTGGAAACACCATATATTTT. This yields the protein CASSSRTDSGNTIYF. The rearrangement combines TRBV5-4 with TRBJ1-3, and TRBD1 may be the D gene, going by 6 matching bases. Trimming costs V 3 bases and J 0 bases, and their ends lie 10 bases apart. The CDR1 and CDR2 encoded by the germline V gene (reference sequence) are SGHNT and YYREEE. The CDR3 covers 15 residues, taking in both the cysteine and the phenylalanine. Only the CDR3 DNA stays, 45 bases, in frame from base 1.